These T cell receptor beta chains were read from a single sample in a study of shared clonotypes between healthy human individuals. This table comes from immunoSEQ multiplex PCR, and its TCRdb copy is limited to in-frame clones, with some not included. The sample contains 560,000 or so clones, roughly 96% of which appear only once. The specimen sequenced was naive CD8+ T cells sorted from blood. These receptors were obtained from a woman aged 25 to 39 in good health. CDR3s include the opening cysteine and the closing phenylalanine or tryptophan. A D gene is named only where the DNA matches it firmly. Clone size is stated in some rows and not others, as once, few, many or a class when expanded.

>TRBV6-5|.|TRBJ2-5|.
CASSYGQGYAETQYF
TGTGCCAGCAGTTACGGCCAGGGGTATGCAGAGACCCAGTACTTC
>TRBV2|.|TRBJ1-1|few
CASSVPGTEAFF
TGTGCCAGCAGTGTACCAGGGACTGAAGCTTTCTTT
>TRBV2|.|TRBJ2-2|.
CASSERSTGELFF
TGTGCCAGCAGCGAACGTTCGACCGGGGAGCTGTTTTTT
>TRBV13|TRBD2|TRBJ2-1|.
CASSTPPAGGEQFF
TGTGCCAGCAGCACCCCCCCCGCGGGAGGGGAGCAGTTCTTC
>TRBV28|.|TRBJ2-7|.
CASIRSGSTYEQYF
TGTGCCAGCATTAGAAGCGGGTCAACCTACGAGCAGTACTTC
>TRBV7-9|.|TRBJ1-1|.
CASSFVQGITEAFF
TGTGCCAGCAGCTTTGTTCAGGGTATAACTGAAGCTTTCTTT
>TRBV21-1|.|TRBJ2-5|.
CASSKKRREDQETQYF
TGTGCCAGCAGCAAAAAGCGGCGGGAGGATCAAGAGACCCAGTACTTC
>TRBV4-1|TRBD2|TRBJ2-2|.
CASSQDLAGEAGELFF
TGCGCCAGCAGCCAAGATTTAGCGGGAGAGGCCGGGGAGCTGTTTTTT
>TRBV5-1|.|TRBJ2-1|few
CASSLGTFNWDEQFF
TGCGCCAGCAGCCTCGGGACTTTTAATTGGGATGAGCAGTTCTTC
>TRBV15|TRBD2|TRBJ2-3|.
CATSRGLAPDTQYF
TGTGCCACCAGCAGGGGACTAGCACCAGATACGCAGTATTTT
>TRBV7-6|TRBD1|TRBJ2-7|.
CASSLAGGSSYEQYF
TGTGCCAGCAGCTTAGCAGGGGGCAGCTCCTACGAGCAGTACTTC
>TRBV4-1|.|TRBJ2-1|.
CASSQEWGNEQFF
TGCGCCAGCAGCCAAGAATGGGGTAATGAGCAGTTCTTC
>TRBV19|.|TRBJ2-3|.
CASSSFPDTQYF
TGTGCCAGTAGTTCTTTCCCAGATACGCAGTATTTT
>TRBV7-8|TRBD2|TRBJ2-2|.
CASSGGRGTGELFF
TGTGCCAGCAGTGGAGGGAGGGGCACCGGGGAGCTGTTTTTT
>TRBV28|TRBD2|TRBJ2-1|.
CASSTPGQGPTSGRWKRYNEQFF
TGTGCCAGCAGTACACCGGGACAGGGGCCGACTAGCGGGAGATGGAAGCGATACAATGAGCAGTTCTTC
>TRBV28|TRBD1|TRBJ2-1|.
CASSWGQGNEQFF
TGTGCCAGCAGCTGGGGACAGGGGAATGAGCAGTTCTTC
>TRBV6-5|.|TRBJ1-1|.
CASSTLNTEAFF
TGTGCCAGCAGTACATTGAACACTGAAGCTTTCTTT
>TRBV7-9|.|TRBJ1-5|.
CASSLDPGSNQPQHF
TGTGCCAGCAGCTTAGACCCGGGGAGCAATCAGCCCCAGCATTTT
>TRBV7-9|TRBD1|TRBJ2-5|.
CASSSDRVQETQYF
TGTGCCAGCAGCTCAGACAGGGTTCAAGAGACCCAGTACTTC
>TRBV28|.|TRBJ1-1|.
CASSLGGSTEAFF
TGTGCCAGCAGTTTGGGGGGGAGCACTGAAGCTTTCTTT